The rows below give T cell receptor beta chains drawn from one sample of a study of blood T cells in healthy people across ages. TCRdb redid the calling of the 5' RACE reads with MiXCR, one entry per CDR3 protein. Here the sample spans roughly 720,000 distinct CDR3 sequences, 53% being singletons. Specimen: blood. These receptors were collected from an elderly man in good health. Both conserved end residues are trimmed from each CDR3.

V gene	CDR3 protein
TRBV29-1	SVEDPSLRGRGRYAY
TRBV5-1	ASSKSASGTDEQY
TRBV9	ASSPRLDSLVGYAY
TRBV12-3/TRBV12-4	ASRLGHRTGELF
TRBV6-6	ASSPSRTGVTGELF
TRBV6-1	ASSEVQPQH
TRBV28	ASSFGDRYAY
TRBV12-3/TRBV12-4	ASSLGAGSYNEQF
TRBV25-1	ASSGRANTEAF
TRBV24-1	ATSDPTSGRNNEQF
TRBV12-5	ASGPLTETYEQY
TRBV15	ATSRTSGQVTSTDTQY
TRBV20-1	SASLPDTQY
TRBV14	ASGQSIAERDEQF
TRBV6-2/TRBV6-3	ASSPRGGLAGGSYEQY
TRBV12-3/TRBV12-4	ASRRSRGPDTQY
TRBV20-1	SADSTGGAKNIQY
TRBV7-2	ASSLKAGTYEQY
TRBV12-3/TRBV12-4	ASTGSQSYNEQF
TRBV2	ASSPQGVYNEQF
TRBV6-5	ASSYSMASGSITDTQY
TRBV10-3	AISESFGTEQY
TRBV5-1	ASSFGLAASYEQY
TRBV3-1	ASSQAGRGTEAF
TRBV7-9	ASSSRTSGSFEQY
TRBV12-3/TRBV12-4	ASSLMGEAF
TRBV12-3/TRBV12-4	ASSQGAYAEAF
TRBV25-1	ASTSPWRKETQY
TRBV7-2	ASTLTWESSYEQY
TRBV5-1	ASSLAVGNSYEQY
TRBV29-1	SVRGLASTYEQY
TRBV6-1	ASSRAGTSGSNPYEQY
TRBV13	ASSSRVQSYVPSSGANVPT
TRBV6-2/TRBV6-3	ASGGTATYEQY
TRBV4-2	ASSQRTGTEAF
TRBV20-1	SARSNNEQF
TRBV6-5	ASSYGQVSSGANVLT
TRBV28	ACSLTGYGQETQY
TRBV25-1	ASAPTSGRRNNEQF
TRBV5-1	ASSLPGADTQY
TRBV7-9	ASSLSRRSEAF
TRBV5-1	ASSPRPNTEAF
TRBV11-1	ASSLGGRQAGQETQY
TRBV27	ASSFTGQGLEQY
TRBV7-2	ASSLRGSSPYEQY
TRBV20-1	SAWEGAPYEQY
TRBV7-8	ASSLSPGGSGNTIY
TRBV5-5	ASSPAGNIQY
TRBV2	ASTGAGTQY
TRBV5-6	ASSVPSRGYNEQF
TRBV5-4	ASSKRDRSLNTEAF
TRBV10-3	AISEGGDSGSPLH
TRBV11-1	ASSDGLAGAYNEQF
TRBV11-2	ASSQGQLATNEKLF